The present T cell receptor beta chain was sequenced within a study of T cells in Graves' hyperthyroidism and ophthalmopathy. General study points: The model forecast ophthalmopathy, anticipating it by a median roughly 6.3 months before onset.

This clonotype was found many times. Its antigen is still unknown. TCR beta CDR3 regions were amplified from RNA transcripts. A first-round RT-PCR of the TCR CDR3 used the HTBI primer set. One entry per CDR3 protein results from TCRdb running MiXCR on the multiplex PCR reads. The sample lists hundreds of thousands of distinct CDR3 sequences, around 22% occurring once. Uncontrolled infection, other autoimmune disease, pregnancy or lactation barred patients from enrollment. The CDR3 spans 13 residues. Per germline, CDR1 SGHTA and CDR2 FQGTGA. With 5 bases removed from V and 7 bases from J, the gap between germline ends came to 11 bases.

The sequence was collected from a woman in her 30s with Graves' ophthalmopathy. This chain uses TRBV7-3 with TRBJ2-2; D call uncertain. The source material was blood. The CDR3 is CASSRAAVGELFF. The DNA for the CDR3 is TGTGCCAGCAGCCGGGCGGCCGTCGGGGAGCTGTTTTTT.